The 32 T cell receptor beta chains given below trace back to one sample, sequenced in a study of T cell repertoires in cytomegalovirus infection. Their recognized antigens are unknown. Each CDR3 protein gets one entry after TCRdb re-called the reads with MiXCR. The sample records roughly 120,000 distinct CDR3 sequences, about 30% being singletons. The sequenced sample was CD8+ T cells from cultured PBMCs, obtained from culture after CMV antigen stimulation. Every receptor here comes from a human donor in good health (CMV status not recorded). Some clones in this sample may be carry-over from other donors' samples.

The J gene is TRBJ2-2, the V gene TRBV4-2, with D possibly being TRBD1 (6 bases). Germline V CDR1 and CDR2: LGHNA, YNFKEQ. Trimming took off 2 bases at V and 2 bases at J, with 9 bases between the two ends. CDR3 length equals 15 residues. CDR3 nucleotides: TGTGCCAGCAGCCAACGGGACACAAACACCGGGGAGCTGTTTTTT. Translated: CASSQRDTNTGELFF.

This clonotype was detected only a few times. For the CDR3, the DNA is TGTGCCAGTAGTATGTCGGCAGGAGCTAACTATGGCTACACCTTC. Residues: CASSMSAGANYGYTF. V usage is TRBV19 and J usage is TRBJ1-2, with D unclear. Germline CDR1 is LNHDA and CDR2 is SQIVND (reference sequence). The CDR3 length is 15 residues. V gave up 3 bases and J gave up 0 bases, with 11 bases separating them.

This clonotype has just a few counts. The chain joins TRBV6-6 to TRBJ1-6; TRBD1 matches at 7 bases. Per germline, CDR1 MNHNY and CDR2 SVGAGI (reference sequence). This CDR3 is 14 amino acids long. J gave up 8 bases and V 4 bases, and 5 bases lay outside the gene matches. The CDR3 sequence is CASSSGTAHSPLHF. The CDR3 DNA follows: TGTGCCAGCAGTTCGGGGACAGCACATTCACCCCTCCACTTT.

The genes are TRBV9 and TRBJ2-1; D is possibly TRBD2 (6 bases). CDR1 is SGDLS, CDR2 YYNGEE, per germline. The CDR3 runs 18 residues. V was trimmed by 3 bases and J by 0 bases, leaving 19 bases between them. CDR3 loop: CASSGRVTGGSSYNEQFF. The CDR3 coding sequence is TGTGCCAGCAGCGGCAGGGTTACTGGGGGGAGCTCCTACAATGAGCAGTTCTTC.

CDR3 protein: CSARLAGKETQYF. As DNA, the CDR3 is TGCAGTGCTAGACTAGCGGGTAAAGAGACCCAGTACTTC. The chain carries TRBV20-1 and TRBJ2-5; 8 nucleotides agree with TRBD2. Germline loops: CDR1 DFQATT, CDR2 SNEGSKA (reference sequence). The CDR3 loop spans 13 amino acids. The V and J ends lost 2 bases and 3 bases, in that order; junction bases with no gene match: 2.

The chain has TRBV7-9 and TRBJ1-2, with 10 bases that match TRBD1. Trimming took 1 base from V and 6 from J; bases not matched to a gene: 2. Germline assignment: CDR1 SEHNR and CDR2 FQNEAQ (reference sequence). The CDR3 is 14 amino acids. The CDR3 nucleotides read TGTGCCAGCAGCTTAGTGGGACAGGGGCATGGCTACACCTTC. Amino acid sequence: CASSLVGQGHGYTF.

This rearrangement joins TRBV19 to TRBJ1-5; 7 nucleotides match TRBD1. J lost 6 bases, V lost 4 bases, and 9 bases had no gene match. Per the germline V gene, CDR1 is LNHDA and CDR2 is SQIVND (reference sequence). This CDR3 comprises 15 residues. CDR3 in amino acids: CASSKADRVRQPQHF. The DNA for the CDR3 is TGTGCCAGTAGTAAAGCCGACAGGGTACGTCAGCCCCAGCATTTT.

In its sample, this clonotype was seen a few times. The J gene is TRBJ1-5, the V gene TRBV28; possible D gene TRBD1, 6 bases. V lost 6 bases and J lost 3, with 12 bases in between. This CDR3 region has 14 residues. Germline CDR1 is MDHEN and CDR2 is SYDVKM. CDR3 sequence: CASRLQGYNQPQHF. The DNA of the CDR3 is TGTGCCAGCAGACTACAGGGCTACAATCAGCCCCAGCATTTT.

This clonotype was recorded a few times. The chain has TRBV2 and TRBJ1-1; D not certain. The length of the CDR3 is 14 residues. Germline CDR1 reads SNHLY; CDR2 reads FYNNEI. Trimming left V 2 bases short and J 0 bases short, with 7 bases between. The CDR3 loop is CASSESPMNTEAFF. CDR3 sequence (DNA): TGTGCCAGCAGTGAAAGTCCCATGAACACTGAAGCTTTCTTT.

This clonotype was counted a few times. The V gene is TRBV6-5, the J gene TRBJ2-2; D unresolved. V lost 2 bases and J 3 bases, leaving 4 bases between the germline ends. This CDR3 has 13 amino acids. In germline, CDR1 is MNHEY, CDR2 SVGAGI. The CDR3 here is CASSYTDTGELFF. The DNA of the CDR3 is TGTGCCAGCAGTTACACCGACACCGGGGAGCTGTTTTTT.

This clonotype was seen a handful of times. The chain joins TRBV12-3 or TRBV12-4 to TRBJ2-7, with D maybe TRBD2 (6 bases). Trimming pared 4 bases from V and 1 base from J, leaving 8 bases between. The CDR3 totals 13 residues. CDR3 in amino acids: CASSWEVSYEQYF. CDR3 DNA sequence: TGTGCCAGCAGTTGGGAGGTTTCCTACGAGCAGTACTTC.

This clonotype was detected only a few times. The CDR3 DNA reads TGTGCCAGCAGCTTAGCCAGGACAGGACAGCTGAACACTGAAGCTTTCTTT. Its protein product is CASSLARTGQLNTEAFF. The V and J genes are TRBV7-8 and TRBJ1-1, with 7 bases that match TRBD1. Looked up from germline, CDR1 is SGHVS and CDR2 is FQNEAQ. Trimming at V came to 0 bases and at J to 0 bases, leaving 7 bases not matched to a gene. This CDR3 contains 17 residues.

This clonotype has only a few counts. The rearrangement joins TRBV5-8 to TRBJ1-6; D is unclear. CDR1 SGHTS and CDR2 YDEGEE come from the germline V gene. The CDR3 is 15 residues long. V was trimmed by 5 bases and J by 7 bases, leaving 16 bases between them. The CDR3 sequence: CASRRAVEGNSPLHF. In DNA, the CDR3 is TGTGCCAGCAGACGGGCCGTAGAAGGAAATTCACCCCTCCACTTT.

At least ten counts were recorded for this clonotype. This chain uses TRBV7-2 with TRBJ2-7; no firm D call. CDR3 length equals 15 residues. Trimming removed 5 bases at V and 2 bases at J, with 16 bases between. Per germline, CDR1 SGHTA and CDR2 FQGNSA. Here the CDR3 DNA reads TGTGCCAGCAGCCTCACCTTAGGCTCGGCCTACGAGCAGTACTTC. Its translation: CASSLTLGSAYEQYF.

The rearrangement links TRBV2 to TRBJ1-1, with 10 bases matching TRBD1. The CDR3 extends over 17 amino acids. In germline, CDR1 is SNHLY, CDR2 FYNNEI. J lost 4 bases, V lost 2 bases, and 10 bases had no gene match. CDR3 loop: CASSEYPVGQGFTEAFF. The CDR3 nucleotides are TGTGCCAGCAGTGAATACCCCGTGGGACAGGGGTTCACTGAAGCTTTCTTT.

The chain is built from TRBV6-2 or TRBV6-3 and TRBJ2-1; the D is unclear. The CDR3 is 14 amino acids. Germline CDR1 reads MNHEY; CDR2 reads SVGEGT. V dropped 0 bases and J dropped 9 bases, with 12 bases sitting between them. CDR3: CASSYSPAFAEQFF. Written as DNA, the CDR3 is TGTGCCAGCAGTTACTCGCCGGCGTTTGCTGAGCAGTTCTTC.

This clonotype appeared a few times. The rearrangement joins TRBV7-2 to TRBJ2-1; 10 positions match TRBD1. Germline V gene lookup returns CDR1 SGHTA and CDR2 FQGNSA. With V trimmed by 0 bases and J by 10 bases, 6 bases remained unmatched. The CDR3 runs 15 residues. The CDR3 DNA reads as TGTGCCAGCAGCTTAGCGGGACAGGGGTTCCACGAGCAGTTCTTC. Amino acid sequence: CASSLAGQGFHEQFF.

This clonotype was picked up a small number of times. The rearrangement joins TRBV5-4 to TRBJ1-1; no definite D call. Trimming left V 10 bases short and J 3 bases short, with 13 bases between. The CDR3 is 12 amino acids. Germline V lookup: CDR1 SGHNT, CDR2 YYREEE (reference sequence). The CDR3 is CAFMSVDTEAFF. DNA of the CDR3: TGTGCCTTTATGAGCGTCGACACTGAAGCTTTCTTT. Together with reference TRBV5-4 and TRBJ1-1, the CDR3 gives the full variable domain: ETGVTQSPTHLIKTRGQQVTLRCSSQSGHNTVSWYQQALGQGPQFIFQYYREEENGRGNFPPRFSGLQFPNYSSELNVNALELDDSALYLCAFMSVDTEAFFGQGTRLTVV.

The J gene is TRBJ1-6, the V gene TRBV4-1; 9 bases agree with TRBD1. The trim removed 3 bases at V and 9 bases at J, leaving 6 bases unmatched. The CDR3 spans 15 residues. Germline loops: CDR1 MGHRA, CDR2 YSYEKL. The CDR3 DNA reads as TGCGCCAGCAGCCAGGGTACAGGGGGCCGTTCACCCCTCCACTTT. Amino acid sequence: CASSQGTGGRSPLHF.

This clonotype was seen many times. The genes are TRBV6-6 and TRBJ2-5; 7 nucleotides line up with TRBD1. V lost 7 bases to trimming and J lost 5 bases; unmatched junction nucleotides: 4. Germline CDR1 is MNHNY and CDR2 is SVGAGI (reference sequence). CDR3 length: 12 amino acids. CDR3 bases: TGTGCCAGCAACACAGGGGACGAGACCCAGTACTTC. It is translated as CASNTGDETQYF.

This clonotype has only a few counts. This chain uses TRBV6-6 with TRBJ2-2; perhaps TRBD1 as D (6 bases). The V end lost 5 bases, the J end lost 5 bases, and 15 bases lay between the germline ends. The CDR3 is 15 amino acids. Looked up from germline, CDR1 is MNHNY and CDR2 is SVGAGI (reference sequence). The CDR3 loop is CASSILEGETGELFF. Written as DNA, the CDR3 is TGTGCCAGCAGTATACTCGAGGGGGAAACCGGGGAGCTGTTTTTT.

The table lists this clonotype with a few counts. This chain joins TRBV2 and TRBJ1-1; D is unresolved. There are 11 residues in the CDR3. Germline V lookup: CDR1 SNHLY, CDR2 FYNNEI. V was cut by 6 bases and J by 5 bases, with 7 bases left in between. CDR3 residues: CASRGRTEAFF. The DNA of the CDR3 is TGTGCCAGCAGGGGGAGGACTGAAGCTTTCTTT.

This clonotype appeared a few times. The chain links TRBV7-9 to TRBJ2-1; D could derive from TRBD1 or TRBD2 (6 bases each). V was cut by 1 base and J by 3 bases, with 10 bases left in between. The CDR3 spans 15 residues. Germline V gene sequence: CDR1 SEHNR, CDR2 FQNEAQ (reference sequence). This CDR3 is CASSLEGGLYNEQFF. CDR3 bases: TGTGCCAGCAGCTTAGAGGGGGGTCTCTACAATGAGCAGTTCTTC.

This clonotype has only a few counts. The V gene is TRBV6-2 or TRBV6-3, the J gene TRBJ2-3, with TRBD2 matching 11 bases. Losses at the gene ends were 5 bases for V and 2 bases for J; bases not matched to a gene: 3. The germline V gene encodes CDR1 MNHEY and CDR2 SVGEGT. CDR3 length equals 15 residues. CDR3 sequence reads: CASSLLAGDTDTQYF. DNA for the CDR3: TGTGCCAGCAGTCTACTAGCGGGGGACACAGATACGCAGTATTTT.

The rearrangement links TRBV28 to TRBJ2-7; no clear D. V was shortened by 3 bases and J by 13 bases, with 22 bases between the two germline ends. Germline lookup yields CDR1 MDHEN and CDR2 SYDVKM. CDR3 size: 14 residues. The CDR3 DNA reads as TGTGCCAGCAGTTTTCCTGGACGCTTCCGCGCTTTATACTTC. Its translation: CASSFPGRFRALYF.

This clonotype was seen just once. The chain carries TRBV20-1 and TRBJ1-1; D ambiguous. This CDR3 contains 14 residues. V was shortened by 1 base and J by 3 bases, with 12 bases between the two germline ends. Per the germline V gene, CDR1 is DFQATT and CDR2 is SNEGSKA (reference sequence). The CDR3 sequence is CSARVGETDTEAFF. The CDR3 nucleotides read TGCAGTGCTAGAGTCGGGGAAACGGACACTGAAGCTTTCTTT.

This clonotype was seen more than once but under ten times. This chain joins TRBV5-1 and TRBJ2-3, with D perhaps TRBD1 (5 bases). The CDR3 sequence is 14 residues long. Germline CDR1 is SGHRS and CDR2 is YFSETQ. Trimming pared 1 base from V and 4 bases from J, leaving 10 bases between. The DNA of the CDR3 is TGCGCCAGCAGCTTGAGGCAGGGCCCAGATACGCAGTATTTT. It specifies CASSLRQGPDTQYF.

V usage is TRBV6-2 or TRBV6-3 and J usage is TRBJ1-5, with 7 positions matching TRBD1. J was trimmed by 3 bases and V by 2 bases; bases with no gene match: 4. The CDR3 is 15 residues long. Germline CDR1 and CDR2: MNHEY and SVGEGT. CDR3 in amino acids: CASSYGRGYNQPQHF. The CDR3 DNA follows: TGTGCCAGCAGTTACGGCAGGGGGTACAATCAGCCCCAGCATTTT.

This clonotype was seen more than once but under ten times. J is TRBJ1-1 and V is TRBV6-2 or TRBV6-3; 9 bases are shared with TRBD1. There are 15 residues in the CDR3. V lost 7 bases to trimming and J lost 5 bases; unmatched junction nucleotides: 11. CDR1 is MNHEY, CDR2 SVGEGT, per germline. The CDR3 loop is CASKNSMDRGTEAFF. The DNA of the CDR3 is TGTGCCAGCAAAAATTCGATGGACAGGGGAACTGAAGCTTTCTTT.

The rearrangement links TRBV12-5 to TRBJ2-1; D is perhaps TRBD1 (7 bases). The CDR3 has 17 residues. Germline loops: CDR1 LGHNT, CDR2 FRNRAP. V lost 3 bases and J lost 8, with 23 bases in between. CDR3 protein: CASGFSFQGGPRDEQFF. CDR3 DNA sequence: TGTGCTAGTGGTTTCTCCTTTCAGGGGGGCCCCAGGGATGAGCAGTTCTTC.

This chain's CDR3 is CASSYLRGGVFVGNQPQHF. As DNA, the CDR3 is TGTGCCAGCAGTTACCTCAGGGGCGGCGTTTTCGTGGGCAATCAGCCCCAGCATTTT. The chain links TRBV6-2 or TRBV6-3 to TRBJ1-5; possibly TRBD1 for D (6 bases). CDR1 MNHEY and CDR2 SVGEGT come from the germline V gene. This CDR3 spans 19 amino acids. V was cut by 2 bases and J by 2 bases, with 22 bases left in between.

The gene calls are TRBV10-3 and TRBJ1-2; D uncertain. The ends were cut back, 7 bases at V and 1 base at J, with 16 bases in the middle. Germline V gene lookup returns CDR1 ENHRY and CDR2 SYGVKD. The CDR3 loop spans 15 amino acids. This CDR3 is CAITPVDGVNYGYTF. The CDR3 coding sequence is TGTGCCATCACCCCTGTAGATGGGGTTAACTATGGCTACACCTTC.